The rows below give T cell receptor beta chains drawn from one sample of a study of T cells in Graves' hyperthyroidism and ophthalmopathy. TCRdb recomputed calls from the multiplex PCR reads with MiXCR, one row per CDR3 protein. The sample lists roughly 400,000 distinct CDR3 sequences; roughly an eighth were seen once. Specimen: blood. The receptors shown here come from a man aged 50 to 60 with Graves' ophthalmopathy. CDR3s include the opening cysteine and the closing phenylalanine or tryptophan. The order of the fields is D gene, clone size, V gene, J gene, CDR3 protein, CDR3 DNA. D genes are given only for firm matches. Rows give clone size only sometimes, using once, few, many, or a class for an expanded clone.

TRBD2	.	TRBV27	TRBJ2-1	CASQLAGGSNNEQFF	TGTGCCAGCCAGCTAGCGGGAGGTAGTAACAATGAGCAGTTCTTC
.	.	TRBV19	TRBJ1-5	CASSSTGRLNQPQHF	TGTGCCAGTAGCTCGACGGGACGTCTCAATCAGCCCCAGCATTTT
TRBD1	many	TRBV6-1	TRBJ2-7	CASRMGQNNYEQYF	TGTGCCAGCAGAATGGGACAGAATAACTACGAGCAGTACTTC
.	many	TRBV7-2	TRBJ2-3	CASSFGFRGSPDTQYF	TGTGCCAGCAGCTTCGGTTTCAGGGGTTCCCCAGATACGCAGTATTTT
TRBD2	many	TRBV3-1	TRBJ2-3	CASSLGLAGDTQYF	TGTGCCAGCAGCCTAGGACTAGCAGGCGATACGCAGTATTTT
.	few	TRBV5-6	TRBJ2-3	CAGSLVGTDTQYF	TGTGCCGGCAGCTTGGTCGGCACAGATACGCAGTATTTT
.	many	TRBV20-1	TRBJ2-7	CSARDYRSGDYEQYF	TGCAGTGCTAGGGATTACCGGTCTGGAGACTACGAGCAGTACTTC
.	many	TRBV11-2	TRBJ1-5	CASNLAGDQPQHF	TGTGCCAGCAACTTAGCAGGGGATCAGCCCCAGCATTTT
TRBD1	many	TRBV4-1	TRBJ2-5	CASSRRQGQETQYF	TGTGCCAGCAGTAGAAGACAGGGACAAGAGACCCAGTACTTC
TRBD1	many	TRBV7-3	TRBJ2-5	CASSLDRGSVETQYF	TGTGCCAGCAGCTTGGACAGGGGGTCAGTGGAGACCCAGTACTTC
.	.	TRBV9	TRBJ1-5	CASSDWTSNQPQHF	TGTGCCAGCAGCGATTGGACGAGCAATCAGCCCCAGCATTTT
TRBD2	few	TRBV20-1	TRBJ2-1	CSARGNREGYNEQFF	TGCAGTGCTAGAGGAAACCGGGAGGGTTACAATGAGCAGTTCTTC
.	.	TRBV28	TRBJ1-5	CASIHTWTADNQPQHF	TGTGCCAGCATCCATACTTGGACAGCTGACAATCAGCCCCAGCATTTT
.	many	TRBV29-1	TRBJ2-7	CSVAEDSPGLEQYF	TGCAGCGTTGCCGAGGACAGTCCGGGACTGGAGCAGTACTTC
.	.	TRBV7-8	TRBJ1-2	CASSPKGRVTGYTF	TGTGCCAGCTCTCCGAAGGGGCGGGTAACTGGCTACACCTTC
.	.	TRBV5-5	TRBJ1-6	CASSLDGSSYNSPLHF	TGTGCCAGCAGCTTGGATGGGAGCTCCTATAATTCACCCCTCCACTTT
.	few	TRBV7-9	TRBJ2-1	CASSLLEEQFF	TGTGCCAGCAGCTTATTAGAGGAGCAGTTCTTC
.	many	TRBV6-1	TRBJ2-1	CASSGEAQHNEQFF	TGTGCCAGCAGTGGTGAGGCACAGCACAATGAGCAGTTCTTC
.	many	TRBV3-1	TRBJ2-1	CASSDRNNEQFF	TGTGCCAGCAGCGACAGAAACAATGAGCAGTTCTTC
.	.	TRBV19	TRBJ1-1	CATGPGVSEAFF	TGTGCCACGGGGCCCGGGGTATCTGAAGCTTTCTTT